The source of this T cell receptor (beta chain) is a study of control samples from healthy donors and cancer patients. Germline-derived CDR1 and CDR2 are MNHNY and SVGAGI (reference sequence). CDR3 length: 14 residues. The junction had 5 bases not matched to a gene; V was cut back by 5 bases and J by 8 bases. Produced via immunoSEQ multiplex PCR; TCRdb's table is partial and in-frame only. This sample has approximately 24,000 clones, with around 86% found just once. This chain links TRBV6-6 with TRBJ2-4; TRBD1 agrees at 11 bases. The receptor was isolated from a man aged 55-75 years with colorectal cancer. The material sequenced was PBMCs. As DNA, the CDR3 is TGTGCCAGCAGTCCGGGACAGGGGGTCGACATTCAGTACTTC. It encodes CASSPGQGVDIQYF.